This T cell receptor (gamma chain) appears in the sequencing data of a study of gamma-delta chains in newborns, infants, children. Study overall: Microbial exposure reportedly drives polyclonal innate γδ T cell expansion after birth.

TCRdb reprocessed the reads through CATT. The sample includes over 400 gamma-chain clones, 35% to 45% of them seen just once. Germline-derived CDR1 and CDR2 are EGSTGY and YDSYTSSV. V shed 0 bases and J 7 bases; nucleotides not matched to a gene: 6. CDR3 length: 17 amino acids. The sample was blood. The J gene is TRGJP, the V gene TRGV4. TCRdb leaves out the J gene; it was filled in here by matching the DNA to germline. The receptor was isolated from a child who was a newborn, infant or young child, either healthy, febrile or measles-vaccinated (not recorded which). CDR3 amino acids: CATWDGAPELGKKIKVF. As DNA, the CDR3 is TGTGCCACCTGGGATGGGGCCCCTGAGTTGGGCAAAAAAATCAAGGTATTT.